The clone carrying this TCR beta chain has only a few counts. Its cognate antigen is unknown. This sample is drawn from a study of cytomegalovirus exposure and HLA in healthy donors. Study-wide results and limits: The authors later found TCR association rates varying by HLA locus, with DRB1 most and HLA-C fewest.

The PCR had 60 Vbeta and 13 Jbeta primers. Here immunoSEQ multiplex PCR was the method, and the copy in TCRdb shows in-frame clones only, minus some. Among about 120,000 clones listed, roughly three quarters were seen once. The germline gives CDR1 LGHNA, CDR2 YSLEER. V lost 0 bases, J lost 3 bases, and 9 bases lay in between. This CDR3 region has 15 residues. J is TRBJ1-5 and V is TRBV4-3; unclear D gene. Sequencing was performed on PBMCs. The receptor comes from a young man in good health and CMV-seropositive. CDR3 in DNA: TGCGCCAGCAGCCAAGATGAGAATGACAATCAGCCCCAGCATTTT. Protein product: CASSQDENDNQPQHF.